A selection of T cell receptor beta chains follows, all from one sample in a study of blood T cell repertoires in COVID-19. The repertoire was sequenced with immunoSEQ multiplex PCR; TCRdb's copy has only in-frame clones and lacks some. In the table there are 41,000 or so clones, 87% of which are singletons. The specimen sequenced was peripheral blood. The receptors derive from a man in his 60s with acute or convalescent COVID-19. The CDR3 runs from the conserved cysteine through the conserved F or W. Part of the rows lack a size; the others show once, few, many or a class for expanded clones.

V gene: TRBV5-4
J gene: TRBJ1-2
clone size: NA
CDR3 protein: CASSLGDTRASF

V gene: TRBV4-3
J gene: TRBJ2-1
clone size: once
CDR3 protein: CASSQGGGASYEQFF

V gene: TRBV6-5
J gene: TRBJ1-2
clone size: NA
CDR3 protein: CASRRKTGGYGYTF

V gene: TRBV5-4
J gene: TRBJ1-2
clone size: NA
CDR3 protein: CASSLQNTRTGGDGYTF

V gene: TRBV30
J gene: TRBJ1-5
clone size: NA
CDR3 protein: CAWSVPRSLQPQHF

V gene: TRBV7-8
J gene: TRBJ1-4
clone size: NA
CDR3 protein: CASSQEGQINEKLFF

V gene: TRBV27
J gene: TRBJ1-5
clone size: NA
CDR3 protein: CASSLATGRGQPQHF

V gene: TRBV25-1
J gene: TRBJ1-6
clone size: NA
CDR3 protein: CASRIGQGLWQPLHF

V gene: TRBV4-3
J gene: TRBJ1-5
clone size: NA
CDR3 protein: CASSQGTGNNQPQHF

V gene: TRBV6-5
J gene: TRBJ2-7
clone size: NA
CDR3 protein: CASREAGYEQYF

V gene: TRBV4-2
J gene: TRBJ1-1
clone size: NA
CDR3 protein: CASSQDTKRNTEAFF

V gene: TRBV5-6
J gene: TRBJ1-5
clone size: NA
CDR3 protein: CASSLRTGGGNQPQHF

V gene: TRBV7-2
J gene: TRBJ2-1
clone size: NA
CDR3 protein: CASTSRHSSYNEQFF

V gene: TRBV28
J gene: TRBJ1-5
clone size: NA
CDR3 protein: CASSPADRQRGNQPQHF

V gene: TRBV10-3
J gene: TRBJ1-4
clone size: NA
CDR3 protein: CAISETVGATEKLFF

V gene: TRBV18
J gene: TRBJ1-5
clone size: NA
CDR3 protein: CASSSDRAGQPQHF

V gene: TRBV4-3
J gene: TRBJ2-1
clone size: NA
CDR3 protein: CASSQISGDYNEQFF

V gene: TRBV2
J gene: TRBJ2-7
clone size: NA
CDR3 protein: CASSKQGADDEQYF

V gene: TRBV4-3
J gene: TRBJ1-2
clone size: NA
CDR3 protein: CASSQEREAYGYTF

V gene: TRBV30
J gene: TRBJ1-2
clone size: NA
CDR3 protein: CALYRDRGRGRNGYTF

V gene: TRBV10-1
J gene: TRBJ2-2
clone size: NA
CDR3 protein: CASRGVDTGELFF

V gene: TRBV19
J gene: TRBJ2-6
clone size: NA
CDR3 protein: CASSPPGQSSGANVLTF

V gene: TRBV18
J gene: TRBJ2-5
clone size: NA
CDR3 protein: CASSRGVQETQYF

V gene: TRBV30
J gene: TRBJ1-2
clone size: NA
CDR3 protein: CAWTAQGTNGYTF

V gene: TRBV29-1
J gene: TRBJ2-7
clone size: NA
CDR3 protein: CSATGASEQYF

V gene: TRBV6-2/TRBV6-3
J gene: TRBJ1-1
clone size: NA
CDR3 protein: CASSYSTGTGPGFKEAFF

V gene: TRBV4-2
J gene: TRBJ1-1
clone size: once
CDR3 protein: CASSSRQGTVNTEAFF

V gene: TRBV24-1
J gene: TRBJ2-1
clone size: few
CDR3 protein: CATSGTGGWVSDEQFF

V gene: TRBV7-2
J gene: TRBJ2-3
clone size: NA
CDR3 protein: CASSLVWRGGPDTQYF

V gene: TRBV6-2/TRBV6-3
J gene: TRBJ2-3
clone size: NA
CDR3 protein: CASSWGLARDTQYF

V gene: TRBV7-8
J gene: TRBJ2-2
clone size: NA
CDR3 protein: CASSFTGGNTGELFF

V gene: TRBV10-1
J gene: TRBJ2-3
clone size: NA
CDR3 protein: CASSEQTGQRTDTQYF

V gene: TRBV18
J gene: TRBJ1-1
clone size: once
CDR3 protein: CASSPRGNTEAFF

V gene: TRBV4-3
J gene: TRBJ1-2
clone size: once
CDR3 protein: CASSQRGGDYGYTF

V gene: TRBV6-2/TRBV6-3
J gene: TRBJ1-5
clone size: NA
CDR3 protein: CASSYSTGLENQPQHF

V gene: TRBV5-4
J gene: TRBJ2-1
clone size: NA
CDR3 protein: CASSLGGQDGNEQFF

V gene: TRBV3-1/TRBV3-2
J gene: TRBJ1-3
clone size: NA
CDR3 protein: CASSQAGAGNTIYF

V gene: TRBV2
J gene: TRBJ1-1
clone size: NA
CDR3 protein: CASDWGQGEAFF

V gene: TRBV6-6
J gene: TRBJ2-2
clone size: NA
CDR3 protein: CASSPRTSGGPSTGELFF

V gene: TRBV20-1
J gene: TRBJ2-5
clone size: NA
CDR3 protein: CSASSETQYF

V gene: TRBV6-2/TRBV6-3
J gene: TRBJ2-7
clone size: NA
CDR3 protein: CASSLQVGGQYF

V gene: TRBV18
J gene: TRBJ1-1
clone size: NA
CDR3 protein: CASSRRLDRDTEAFF

V gene: TRBV7-2
J gene: TRBJ1-5
clone size: NA
CDR3 protein: CASSWALGGNQPQHF

V gene: TRBV19
J gene: TRBJ1-1
clone size: NA
CDR3 protein: CASSMNRVRDTEAFF

V gene: TRBV2
J gene: TRBJ1-1
clone size: NA
CDR3 protein: CASSWGQTNTEAFF

V gene: TRBV28
J gene: TRBJ2-2
clone size: NA
CDR3 protein: CASKSGGLNTGELFF

V gene: TRBV10-2
J gene: TRBJ1-5
clone size: NA
CDR3 protein: CASRETGLINQPQHF

V gene: TRBV6-5
J gene: TRBJ1-4
clone size: few
CDR3 protein: CASSLRDSRYEKLFF

V gene: TRBV2
J gene: TRBJ2-6
clone size: NA
CDR3 protein: CASSFFPSGANVLTF

V gene: TRBV5-1
J gene: TRBJ1-3
clone size: NA
CDR3 protein: CASSSMTGESSGNTIYF

V gene: TRBV6-1
J gene: TRBJ1-1
clone size: medium-sized
CDR3 protein: CASSDRGAGTEAFF

V gene: TRBV7-2
J gene: TRBJ1-5
clone size: NA
CDR3 protein: CASSPDGVQPQHF

V gene: TRBV7-2
J gene: TRBJ2-7
clone size: NA
CDR3 protein: CASSFSGQGTYEQYF

V gene: TRBV19
J gene: TRBJ2-6
clone size: NA
CDR3 protein: CASSKSEVTGYSSGANVLTF

V gene: TRBV27
J gene: TRBJ2-5
clone size: NA
CDR3 protein: CASSWDSGGPSKETQYF